This T cell receptor beta chain was identified in a study of blood T cell repertoires in COVID-19. Study as a whole: Collection of acute and convalescent COVID-19 samples took place in the United States, Italy and Spain.

The germline V gene has CDR1 LNHDA and CDR2 SQIVND (reference sequence). This CDR3 has 14 residues. Between the trimmed V and J ends, which lost 11 bases and 4 bases, there was a span of 20 bases. Original processing notes: Cell counts per sample came from amplifying reference gene primers. Assay: immunoSEQ multiplex PCR; the TCRdb copy retains only in-frame clones and omits some. The V and J calls and clone size are taken from that table; D and trimming were inferred from the DNA. Of about 49,000 clones detected, approximately 85% appear once; the ten largest clones hold approximately 3%. The chain couples TRBV19 to TRBJ1-2, with no clear D. The material sequenced was peripheral blood. This receptor was identified in a woman in her sixties or seventies with acute or convalescent COVID-19. The CDR3 spells CAGSAYYGSYGYTF. The CDR3 DNA reads TGTGCCGGTTCGGCCTATTACGGGAGCTATGGCTACACCTTC. The whole variable domain, filled in from reference TRBV19 and TRBJ1-2, reads DGGITQSPKYLFRKEGQNVTLSCEQNLNHDAMYWYRQDPGQGLRLIYYSQIVNDFQKGDIAEGYSVSREKKESFPLTVTSAQKNPTAFYLCAGSAYYGSYGYTFGSGTRLTVV.